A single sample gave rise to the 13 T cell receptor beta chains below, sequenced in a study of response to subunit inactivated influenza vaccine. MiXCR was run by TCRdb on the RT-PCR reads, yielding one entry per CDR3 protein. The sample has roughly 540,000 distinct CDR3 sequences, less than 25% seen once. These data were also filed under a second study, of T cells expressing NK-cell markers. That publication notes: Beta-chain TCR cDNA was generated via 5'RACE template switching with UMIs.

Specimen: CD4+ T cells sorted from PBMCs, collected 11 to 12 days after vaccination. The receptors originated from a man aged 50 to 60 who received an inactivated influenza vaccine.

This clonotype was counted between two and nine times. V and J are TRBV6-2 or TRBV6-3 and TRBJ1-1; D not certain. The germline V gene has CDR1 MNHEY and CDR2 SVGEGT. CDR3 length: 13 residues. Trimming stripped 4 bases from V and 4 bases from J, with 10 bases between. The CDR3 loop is CASSSQAGTEAFF. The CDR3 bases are TGTGCCAGCAGTTCCCAGGCAGGCACTGAAGCTTTCTTT.

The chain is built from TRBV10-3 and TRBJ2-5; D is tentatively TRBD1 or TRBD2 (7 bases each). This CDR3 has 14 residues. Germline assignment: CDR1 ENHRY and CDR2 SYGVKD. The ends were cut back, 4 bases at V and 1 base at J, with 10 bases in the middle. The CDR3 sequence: CAISAGGVQETQYF. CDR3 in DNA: TGTGCCATCAGTGCAGGGGGGGTCCAAGAGACCCAGTACTTC.

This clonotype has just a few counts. In nucleotides, the CDR3 is TGCAGTGCCCTGGGAGCCGGGCAAGGTAACAATGAGCAGTTCTTC. Translated, it gives CSALGAGQGNNEQFF. The chain recombines TRBV20-1 with TRBJ2-1; D is perhaps TRBD2 (5 bases). Germline loops: CDR1 DFQATT, CDR2 SNEGSKA (reference sequence). V was trimmed by 6 bases and J by 5 bases, leaving 20 bases between them. The CDR3 runs 15 residues.

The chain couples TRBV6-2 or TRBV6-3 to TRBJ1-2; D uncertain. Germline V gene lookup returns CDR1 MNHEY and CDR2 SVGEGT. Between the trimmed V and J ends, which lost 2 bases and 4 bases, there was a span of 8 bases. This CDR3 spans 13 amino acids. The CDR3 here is CASSYTIFYGYTF. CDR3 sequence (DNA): TGTGCCAGCAGTTACACCATTTTCTATGGCTACACCTTC.

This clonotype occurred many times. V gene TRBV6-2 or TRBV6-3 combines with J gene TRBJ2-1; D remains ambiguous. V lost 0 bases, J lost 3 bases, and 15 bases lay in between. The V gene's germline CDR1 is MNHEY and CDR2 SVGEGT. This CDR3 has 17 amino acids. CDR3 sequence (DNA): TGTGCCAGCAGTTACTCCCCTCCGGACGGCCTCTACAATGAGCAGTTCTTC. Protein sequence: CASSYSPPDGLYNEQFF.

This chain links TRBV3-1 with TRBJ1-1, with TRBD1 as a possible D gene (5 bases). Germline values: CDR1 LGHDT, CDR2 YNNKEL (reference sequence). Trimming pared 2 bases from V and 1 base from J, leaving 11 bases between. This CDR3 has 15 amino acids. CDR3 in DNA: TGTGCCAGCAGCCAATATACAGGCTCGAACACTGAAGCTTTCTTT. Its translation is CASSQYTGSNTEAFF.

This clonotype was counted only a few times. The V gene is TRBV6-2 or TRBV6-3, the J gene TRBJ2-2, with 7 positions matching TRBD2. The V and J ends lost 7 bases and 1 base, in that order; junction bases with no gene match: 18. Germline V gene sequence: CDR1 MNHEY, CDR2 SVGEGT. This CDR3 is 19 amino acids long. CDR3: CASTINPQWLAENTGELFF. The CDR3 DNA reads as TGTGCCAGCACCATTAACCCCCAGTGGCTAGCGGAGAACACCGGGGAGCTGTTTTTT.

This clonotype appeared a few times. For the CDR3, the DNA is TGTGCCAGCAGTTTGCAGACCACTGGGAATCAGTTCTTC. This translates into CASSLQTTGNQFF. This chain connects TRBV28 to TRBJ2-1; the D is unclear. V lost 3 bases, J lost 13 bases, and 16 bases lay in between. CDR3 length: 13 residues. Looked up from germline, CDR1 is MDHEN and CDR2 is SYDVKM. Based on the CDR3 plus reference TRBV28 and TRBJ2-1, the full variable domain is DVKVTQSSRYLVKRTGEKVFLECVQDMDHENMFWYRQDPGLGLRLIYFSYDVKMKEKGDIPEGYSVSREKKERFSLILESASTNQTSMYLCASSLQTTGNQFFGPGTRLTVL.

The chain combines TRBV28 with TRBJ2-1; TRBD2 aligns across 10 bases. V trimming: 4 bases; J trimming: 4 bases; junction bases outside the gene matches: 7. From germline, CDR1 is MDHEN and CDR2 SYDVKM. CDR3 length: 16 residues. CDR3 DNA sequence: TGTGCCAGCAGTTCAGGTCTAGCGGGAGATTACAATGAGCAGTTCTTC. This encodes CASSSGLAGDYNEQFF.

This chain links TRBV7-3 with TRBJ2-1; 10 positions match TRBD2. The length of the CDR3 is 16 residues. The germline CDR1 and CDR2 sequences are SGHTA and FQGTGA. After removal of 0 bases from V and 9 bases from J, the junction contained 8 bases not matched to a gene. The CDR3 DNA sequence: TGTGCCAGCAGCTTAACGCCTAGCGGGAGCAGAGGTGAGCAGTTCTTC. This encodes CASSLTPSGSRGEQFF.

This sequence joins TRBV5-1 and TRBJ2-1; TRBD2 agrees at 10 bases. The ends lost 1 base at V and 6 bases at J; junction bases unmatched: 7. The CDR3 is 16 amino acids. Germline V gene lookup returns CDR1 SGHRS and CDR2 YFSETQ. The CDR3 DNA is TGCGCCAGCAGCTTGACAGCGGGAGGGCTGTTCAATGAGCAGTTCTTC. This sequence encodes CASSLTAGGLFNEQFF.

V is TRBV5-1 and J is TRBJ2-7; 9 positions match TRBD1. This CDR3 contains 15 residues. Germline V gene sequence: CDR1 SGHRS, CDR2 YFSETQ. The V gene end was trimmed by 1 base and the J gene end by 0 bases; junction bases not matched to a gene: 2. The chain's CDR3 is CASSLTGGSSYEQYF. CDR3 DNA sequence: TGCGCCAGCAGCTTGACAGGGGGCTCCTCCTACGAGCAGTACTTC.

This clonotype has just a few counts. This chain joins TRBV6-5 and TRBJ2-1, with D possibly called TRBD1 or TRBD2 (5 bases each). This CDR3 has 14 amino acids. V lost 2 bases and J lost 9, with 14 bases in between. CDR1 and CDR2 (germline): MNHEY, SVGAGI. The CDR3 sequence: CASSYGDVRGEQFF. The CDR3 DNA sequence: TGTGCCAGCAGTTACGGAGACGTGAGGGGTGAGCAGTTCTTC.